The 13 T cell receptor beta chains presented below share a single source sample, sequenced in a study of blood T cells in healthy people across ages. It was with a sample-barcoded 5' primer and a J-beta primer mix that a second PCR of roughly 6 to 12 cycles was run. Using its own MiXCR run on the 5' RACE reads, TCRdb lists one record per CDR3 protein. The sample carries some 760,000 distinct CDR3 sequences, just under 25% recorded once. This same sample was also taken into another study, of T cells of mothers and their children.

The specimen was blood. These receptors came from a boy aged 5-17 years in good health.

As for this clonotype: An end of the junction differs from the germline gene, which may be a read error. The V call is TRBV12-3 or TRBV12-4, the J call TRBJ2-6; TRBD1 matches 7 bases. CDR3 length: 17 residues. The CDR3 region has the DNA TGTGCCAGCAGTTTCAGGGGACAGAGCTCTGGGGCCGACGTCCTGACTTTC. This codes for CASSFRGQSSGADVLTF.

This clonotype was counted a few times. The chain couples TRBV7-2 to TRBJ2-1; D may be TRBD1 (5 bases). The J call may be incorrect, as the DNA end agrees better with TRBJ2-7. This CDR3 is 13 amino acids long. From germline, CDR1 is SGHTA and CDR2 FQGNSA. In DNA, the CDR3 is TGTGCCAGCAGCTCACTGGGGCATTACGAGCAGTACTTC. Encoded protein: CASSSLGHYEQYF.

CDR3 sequence: CASRVDRAKETQYF. The CDR3 DNA sequence: TGTGCCAGCAGGGTAGACAGGGCGAAAGAGACCCAGTACTTC. V and J are TRBV27 and TRBJ2-5; TRBD1 aligns across 7 bases. Germline loops: CDR1 MNHEY, CDR2 SMNVEV (reference sequence). Germline trimming cut 6 bases from V and 3 bases from J; bases unmatched to any gene: 7. This CDR3 has 14 amino acids.

The chain joins TRBV12-3 or TRBV12-4 to TRBJ2-5; TRBD1 is a possible D gene (5 bases). The CDR3 is 15 residues long. The V end lost 6 bases, the J end lost 1 base, and 15 bases lay between the germline ends. The CDR3 loop reads CASRPEQDPQETQYF. The CDR3 DNA is TGTGCCAGCAGGCCGGAACAGGATCCCCAAGAGACCCAGTACTTC.

This clonotype has more than one count but fewer than ten. The chain joins TRBV6-5 to TRBJ2-1, with D maybe TRBD2 (6 bases). The germline V gene encodes CDR1 MNHEY and CDR2 SVGAGI. The length of the CDR3 is 14 residues. V lost 5 bases and J lost 6, with 14 bases in between. The CDR3 bases are TGTGCCAGCAGTACTACCGGGACTCCCAATGAGCAGTTCTTC. Amino acid sequence: CASSTTGTPNEQFF.

The rearrangement links TRBV25-1 to TRBJ2-3; 8 bases agree with TRBD2. Per germline, CDR1 MGHDK and CDR2 SYGVNS. Germline trimming cut 1 base from V and 1 base from J; bases unmatched to any gene: 13. This CDR3 contains 19 residues. CDR3 loop: CASSESVGAGAWGTDTQYF. The CDR3 region has the DNA TGTGCCAGCAGTGAATCGGTAGGAGCGGGAGCGTGGGGCACAGATACGCAGTATTTT.

A word on this clonotype: The junction departs from the called germline gene at one end, perhaps through a read error. The J gene is TRBJ2-5, the V gene TRBV28, with 11 bases that match TRBD2. The CDR3 runs to 17 residues. Looked up from germline, CDR1 is MDHEN and CDR2 is SYDVKM. In DNA form, the CDR3 reads TGTGCCAGCGGACACACGATGTGGGGACTAGCGGAAGAGACCCGGTACTTC. It encodes CASGHTMWGLAEETRYF.

This clonotype was seen a few times. A read error is possible here, since a much larger clone lies one base away. The rearrangement links TRBV20-1 to TRBJ1-1; D perhaps matches TRBD1 (6 bases). In germline, CDR1 is DFQATT, CDR2 SNEGSKA (reference sequence). The CDR3 contains 14 residues. CDR3 coding DNA: TGCAGTGCTCACCTACAGGGAAGTGGCACTAAAGCTTTCTTT. It specifies CSAHLQGSGTKAFF.

The chain has TRBV7-9 and TRBJ2-1; D not certain. This CDR3 has 11 residues. Germline V gene data show CDR1 as SEHNR and CDR2 as FQNEAQ (reference sequence). V was clipped by 5 bases and J by 9 bases, with 8 bases between them. The CDR3 reads CASSPYGEQFF. The CDR3 bases are TGTGCCAGCAGCCCCTACGGTGAGCAGTTCTTC.

In nucleotides, the CDR3 is TGTGCCAGCAGTTTCGTCCAGGGGGCAAACAATCAGCCCCAGCATTTT. This sequence encodes CASSFVQGANNQPQHF. The gene calls are TRBV6-2 or TRBV6-3 and TRBJ1-5; 8 bases match TRBD1. Germline lookup yields CDR1 MNHEY and CDR2 SVGEGT. The CDR3 covers 16 residues. Trimming removed 4 bases from V and 3 bases from J; junction bases left unmatched: 8.

The chain employs TRBV7-9 and TRBJ1-3, with 8 positions matching TRBD1. V lost 4 bases, J lost 6 bases, and 11 bases stayed unmatched. This CDR3 region has 16 residues. Germline lookup yields CDR1 SEHNR and CDR2 FQNEAQ (reference sequence). As DNA, the CDR3 is TGTGCCAGCAGCTCGGACAGGGAGGTTTTCGAAAACACCATATATTTT. This sequence encodes CASSSDREVFENTIYF. The entire variable domain, with the rest obtained from reference TRBV7-9 and TRBJ1-3, is as follows: DTGVSQNPRHKITKRGQNVTFRCDPISEHNRLYWYRQTLGQGPEFLTYFQNEAQLEKSRLLSDRFSAERPKGSFSTLEIQRTEQGDSAMYLCASSSDREVFENTIYFGEGSWLTVV.

The chain is built from TRBV6-2 or TRBV6-3 and TRBJ1-2, with 8 bases identical to TRBD1. Per the germline V gene, CDR1 is MNHEY and CDR2 is SVGEGT. The CDR3 has 15 residues. The ends lost 2 bases at V and 5 bases at J; junction bases unmatched: 7. The CDR3 nucleotides read TGTGCCAGCAGTTACCGGACAGGGTTCAAGTATGGCTACACCTTC. Protein product: CASSYRTGFKYGYTF.

The chain joins TRBV5-1 to TRBJ2-5; the D is unclear. The CDR3 extends over 14 amino acids. V was shortened by 0 bases and J by 3 bases, with 9 bases between the two germline ends. Germline lookup yields CDR1 SGHRS and CDR2 YFSETQ. The DNA for the CDR3 is TGCGCCAGCAGCTTGGGCCCCAGTGAAGAGACCCAGTACTTC. Translated, it gives CASSLGPSEETQYF.